This passage covers 28 T cell receptor beta chains from one sample sequenced in a study of OX40 agonist ivuxolimab in advanced cancers. TCRdb's table, derived via immunoSEQ multiplex PCR, lists solely in-frame clones and lacks some. This sample has 37,000 or so clones; 60% to 80% occur once, and the top ten carry about a fifth. The sequenced sample was CD4+ or CD8+ T cells sorted from blood, obtained in a trial of the OX40 agonist ivuxolimab. Receptors originate from an adult with an advanced solid tumor such as melanoma, head and neck, liver or kidney cancer.

The V gene is TRBV6-5, the J gene TRBJ1-3; D gene unclear. Trimming removed 0 bases at V and 0 bases at J, with 6 bases between. Germline CDR1 and CDR2: MNHEY and SVGAGI. CDR3 length: 15 amino acids. The CDR3 spells CASSYSINSGNTIYF. The CDR3 nucleotides read TGTGCCAGCAGTTACTCGATCAACTCTGGAAACACCATATATTTT.

The chain carries TRBV6-1 and TRBJ2-3, with 7 bases matching TRBD1. The trim removed 2 bases at V and 3 bases at J, leaving 5 bases unmatched. CDR3 size: 15 residues. Germline V CDR1 and CDR2: MNHNS, SASEGT. The CDR3 loop is CASSERDRKTDTQYF. CDR3 nucleotides: TGTGCCAGCAGTGAACGGGACAGAAAAACAGATACGCAGTATTTT.

J is TRBJ1-1 and V is TRBV6-1; maybe TRBD1 (6 bases). This CDR3 contains 12 residues. Germline V gene data show CDR1 as MNHNS and CDR2 as SASEGT. The V end lost 10 bases, the J end lost 6 bases, and 15 bases lay between the germline ends. Here the CDR3 DNA reads TGTGCCACCACGAACAGGGAGTCTGAAGCTTTCTTT. Translated: CATTNRESEAFF.

A few counts support this clone. The chain links TRBV5-1 to TRBJ1-2, with TRBD1 identical over 8 bases. From germline, CDR1 is SGHRS and CDR2 YFSETQ. The CDR3 runs to 14 residues. The trim removed 4 bases at V and 4 bases at J, leaving 6 bases unmatched. In DNA form, the CDR3 reads TGCGCCAGCAGCCTACGGACAGGGAGCTATGGCTACACCTTC. It encodes CASSLRTGSYGYTF.

This chain joins TRBV6-1 and TRBJ1-1, with 8 bases that match TRBD1. Germline lookup yields CDR1 MNHNS and CDR2 SASEGT. Trimming took 5 bases from V and 6 from J; bases not matched to a gene: 11. The CDR3 is 15 amino acids. CDR3 protein: CASSPRARGHPEAFF. The DNA for the CDR3 is TGTGCCAGCAGTCCCAGGGCCAGGGGGCACCCTGAAGCTTTCTTT.

The chain uses TRBV7-9 and TRBJ1-4; possible D gene TRBD1, 5 bases. Between the trimmed V and J ends, which lost 1 base and 8 bases, there was a span of 14 bases. The CDR3 length is 15 residues. The germline V gene has CDR1 SEHNR and CDR2 FQNEAQ (reference sequence). The CDR3 spells CASSLVRQGGEKLFF. In DNA, the CDR3 is TGTGCCAGCAGCTTAGTTCGTCAGGGTGGCGAAAAACTGTTTTTT.

The chain joins TRBV19 to TRBJ2-6; possible D gene TRBD1, 5 bases. Deletions cut 4 bases from V and 3 bases from J, with 13 bases between. The germline gives CDR1 LNHDA, CDR2 SQIVND (reference sequence). This CDR3 region has 16 residues. The CDR3 here is CASSTRVVSGANVLTF. Written as DNA, the CDR3 is TGTGCCAGTAGTACCAGGGTCGTCAGTGGGGCCAACGTCCTGACTTTC.

This clone was counted ten times or more. The CDR3 region has the DNA TGTGCCACCCAGCTCCCACCTTATGGCTACACCTTC. The encoded protein is CATQLPPYGYTF. The V call is TRBV15, the J call TRBJ1-2; D gene uncertain. Trimming cost V 8 bases and J 5 bases, with 12 bases left between them. The CDR3 is 12 residues long. CDR1 is LNHNV and CDR2 is YYDKDF in the germline V gene (reference sequence).

The chain uses TRBV25-1 and TRBJ1-2; D possibly corresponds to TRBD1 (6 bases). The CDR3 loop spans 13 amino acids. The ends were cut back, 5 bases at V and 7 bases at J, with 14 bases in the middle. CDR1 MGHDK and CDR2 SYGVNS come from the germline V gene. The chain's CDR3 is CASSRDTQSGYTF. The CDR3 DNA follows: TGTGCCAGCAGTAGGGACACCCAAAGTGGCTACACCTTC.

In its sample, this clone was seen a few times. The chain has TRBV2 and TRBJ2-1; D is possibly TRBD2 (6 bases). V was clipped by 9 bases and J by 10 bases, with 13 bases between them. This CDR3 is 11 amino acids long. The germline V gene has CDR1 SNHLY and CDR2 FYNNEI. The CDR3 region is CASLLAEEQFF. CDR3 DNA sequence: TGTGCCAGTCTACTAGCAGAGGAGCAGTTCTTC.

The genes are TRBV10-2 and TRBJ2-7, with 8 bases matching TRBD1. The V segment lost 2 bases and the J segment 2 bases; nucleotides outside the gene matches: 5. The CDR3 length is 15 residues. CDR1 is WSHSY and CDR2 is SAAADI in the germline V gene. As DNA, the CDR3 is TGCGCCAGCAGTGAGGACAGGGGAGGCGCCTACGAGCAGTACTTC. Translating gives CASSEDRGGAYEQYF.

By share, this clone ranks as medium-sized. This chain joins TRBV28 and TRBJ2-3; 9 nucleotides agree with TRBD2. The V segment lost 6 bases and the J segment 4 bases; nucleotides outside the gene matches: 11. CDR1 and CDR2 from the germline V gene are MDHEN and SYDVKM. The CDR3 runs to 16 residues. CDR3 sequence: CASSTIAGESADTQYF. Written as DNA, the CDR3 is TGTGCCAGCAGCACGATAGCGGGGGAGAGCGCAGATACGCAGTATTTT.

V is TRBV5-7 and J is TRBJ2-7; tentatively, D is TRBD1 (7 bases). TRBV5-7 is an open reading frame whose function is uncertain. Trimming left V 0 bases short and J 4 bases short, with 23 bases between. CDR3 length equals 18 residues. The CDR3 here is CASSLDGTAAGGIYEQYF. The CDR3 DNA follows: TGTGCCAGCAGCTTGGACGGAACCGCGGCAGGGGGGATATACGAGCAGTACTTC.

The V and J genes are TRBV9 and TRBJ2-3, with 8 nucleotides matching TRBD1. CDR1 SGDLS and CDR2 YYNGEE come from the germline V gene. The J segment lost 5 bases and the V segment lost 0 bases, leaving 8 bases of the junction unmatched. The CDR3 extends over 16 amino acids. The CDR3 sequence is CASSVVGRGQGDTQYF. CDR3 bases: TGTGCCAGCAGCGTAGTAGGCAGGGGGCAGGGAGATACGCAGTATTTT.

This chain uses TRBV5-8 with TRBJ2-1; 10 nucleotides line up with TRBD2. The germline gives CDR1 SGHTS, CDR2 YDEGEE. CDR3 size: 19 residues. J was trimmed by 5 bases and V by 4 bases; bases with no gene match: 18. As DNA, the CDR3 is TGTGCCAGCAGCGCCCTGGACAGGATACTAGCGGGGACTGACAATGAGCAGTTCTTC. Amino acid sequence: CASSALDRILAGTDNEQFF.

The chain carries TRBV11-2 and TRBJ2-5, with a possible D match to TRBD2 (5 bases). This CDR3 region has 14 residues. Per germline, CDR1 SGHAT and CDR2 FQNNGV. With 6 bases removed from V and 7 bases from J, the gap between germline ends came to 18 bases. The CDR3: CASRRTGADATQYF. The CDR3 coding sequence is TGTGCCAGCAGGCGGACTGGAGCCGATGCGACCCAGTACTTC.

In DNA, the CDR3 is TGTGCCAGCAGGGAGGGAAAGGGAATACTTGAAAAACTGTTTTTT. As protein: CASREGKGILEKLFF. J is TRBJ1-4 and V is TRBV2; no clear D gene. The V gene's germline CDR1 is SNHLY and CDR2 FYNNEI. This CDR3 is built from 15 residues. V dropped 6 bases and J dropped 7 bases, with 18 bases sitting between them.

The chain combines TRBV7-7 with TRBJ2-5; 7 bases line up with TRBD1. Germline V gene data show CDR1 as SSHAT and CDR2 as FNYEAQ (reference sequence). The CDR3 loop spans 12 amino acids. V trimming: 4 bases; J trimming: 6 bases; junction bases outside the gene matches: 2. Here the CDR3 reads CASSSDRQTQYF. The CDR3 nucleotides are TGTGCCAGCAGCTCGGACAGGCAGACCCAGTACTTC.

V and J are TRBV7-9 and TRBJ2-6; D is unresolved. This CDR3 comprises 15 residues. V lost 8 bases and J 2 bases, leaving 13 bases between the germline ends. Germline CDR1 and CDR2: SEHNR and FQNEAQ (reference sequence). CDR3 bases: TGTGCCAGCGGCAGTATCCGAGCTGGGGCCAACGTCCTGACTTTC. Encoded protein: CASGSIRAGANVLTF. Together with reference TRBV7-9 and TRBJ2-6, the CDR3 gives the full variable domain: DTGVSQNPRHKITKRGQNVTFRCDPISEHNRLYWYRQTLGQGPEFLTYFQNEAQLEKSRLLSDRFSAERPKGSFSTLEIQRTEQGDSAMYLCASGSIRAGANVLTFGAGSRLTVL.

The chain couples TRBV5-4 to TRBJ1-2; TRBD1 matches 12 bases. Germline loops: CDR1 SGHNT, CDR2 YYREEE (reference sequence). The CDR3 is 17 residues long. With V trimmed by 0 bases and J by 7 bases, 10 bases remained unmatched. The CDR3 region is CASSLVFGGQGALGYTF. The CDR3 nucleotides are TGTGCCAGCAGCTTGGTATTCGGGGGACAGGGGGCGCTTGGCTACACCTTC. Full variable domain (outside the CDR3, taken from reference TRBV5-4 and TRBJ1-2): ETGVTQSPTHLIKTRGQQVTLRCSSQSGHNTVSWYQQALGQGPQFIFQYYREEENGRGNFPPRFSGLQFPNYSSELNVNALELDDSALYLCASSLVFGGQGALGYTFGSGTRLTVV.

A word on this clone: The sample holds other DNA sequences that translate to the same CDR3. The chain is built from TRBV6-6 and TRBJ1-2; weak D call: TRBD1 (6 bases). Looked up from germline, CDR1 is MNHNY and CDR2 is SVGAGI (reference sequence). Trimming stripped 6 bases from V and 4 bases from J, with 9 bases between. The CDR3 has 12 amino acids. The CDR3 nucleotides are TGTGCCAGCAGCACAGGGTTCTATGGCTACACCTTC. The encoded protein is CASSTGFYGYTF.

The rearrangement uses TRBV12-5 and TRBJ2-2; D remains ambiguous. V dropped 5 bases and J dropped 5 bases, with 12 bases sitting between them. The germline V gene encodes CDR1 LGHNT and CDR2 FRNRAP. There are 14 residues in the CDR3. The CDR3 coding sequence is TGTGCTAGTGGTACCTTTTCCGAGACCGGGGAGCTGTTTTTT. Protein product: CASGTFSETGELFF.

The genes are TRBV4-1 and TRBJ1-2; D remains ambiguous. The CDR3 spans 17 residues. With 1 base removed from V and 4 bases from J, the gap between germline ends came to 19 bases. Germline V gene lookup returns CDR1 MGHRA and CDR2 YSYEKL. The CDR3 region is CASSQALASLGLYGYTF. The CDR3 DNA reads TGCGCCAGCAGCCAAGCACTCGCCTCACTCGGACTCTATGGCTACACCTTC.

CDR3 DNA: TGTGCCTGGATGACCCCGGGGGCCAGTGGAAACACCATATATTTT. It yields the protein CAWMTPGASGNTIYF. The chain recombines TRBV30 with TRBJ1-3; possibly TRBD1 for D (6 bases). This CDR3 spans 15 amino acids. The V gene's germline CDR1 is GTSNPN and CDR2 SVGIG (reference sequence). The germline V and J ends were trimmed by 4 bases and 3 bases, with 16 bases remaining between them.

The chain combines TRBV21-1 with TRBJ2-3; the table's D call, TRBD1, was not checked against the DNA. TRBV21-1 is a documented pseudogene. The CDR3 is 13 residues long. The CDR3 is CASTGTAGDTQYF. The DNA for the CDR3 is TGTGCCAGCACCGGGACAGCCGGGGATACGCAGTATTTT.

The chain employs TRBV7-9 and TRBJ2-1; possible D gene TRBD1, 6 bases. CDR1 and CDR2 (germline): SEHNR, FQNEAQ (reference sequence). This CDR3 has 11 amino acids. The V end lost 6 bases, the J end lost 14 bases, and 14 bases lay between the germline ends. The CDR3 DNA sequence: TGTGCCAGCAGGACAAGGGGGATTGAGTTCTTC. It yields the protein CASRTRGIEFF.

CDR3 residues: CASSFRSGGKNTEAFF. In DNA form, the CDR3 reads TGTGCCAGCAGCTTCCGATCAGGGGGTAAGAACACTGAAGCTTTCTTT. The chain carries TRBV11-2 and TRBJ1-1, with TRBD1 matching over 7 bases. The CDR3 is 16 residues long. Germline CDR1 is SGHAT and CDR2 is FQNNGV. J gave up 1 base and V 3 bases, and 8 bases lay outside the gene matches.

Regarding this clone: This sample includes further DNA sequences coding for the same CDR3. The chain recombines TRBV13 with TRBJ1-2; D is uncertain. Germline lookup yields CDR1 PRHDT and CDR2 FYEKMQ (reference sequence). CDR3 length equals 13 residues. The V end lost 5 bases, the J end lost 6 bases, and 13 bases lay between the germline ends. The CDR3, as DNA: TGTGCCAGCAGCACCAGAGGGCGTAATGGCTACACCTTC. It translates to CASSTRGRNGYTF.